This T cell receptor (beta chain) was sequenced in a study of T cells in Graves' hyperthyroidism and ophthalmopathy. Study findings and constraints: Most expanded thyroid clonotypes above 0.001 recurred in blood.

The investigators amplified TCR beta CDR3 regions from RNA transcripts. Initially, a first-round RT-PCR of the TCR CDR3 employed the HTBI primer set. TCRdb recomputed calls from the multiplex PCR reads with MiXCR, one row per CDR3 protein. The top ten hold 3.5% to 4% of the sample, which has under 650,000 distinct CDR3 sequences, roughly 15% seen once. With regard to this clonotype: As yet, its antigen is unknown.

The length of the CDR3 is 14 residues. The germline V gene encodes CDR1 SGDLS and CDR2 YYNGEE. The germline V and J ends were trimmed by 3 bases and 5 bases, with 15 bases remaining between them. Sequencing was performed on blood. The rearrangement joins TRBV9 to TRBJ2-7; possibly TRBD1 or TRBD2 for D (7 bases each). This TCR derives from a young woman with Graves' hyperthyroidism. This CDR3 is CASSETQGGDEQYF. CDR3 in DNA: TGTGCCAGCAGCGAGACCCAGGGGGGGGACGAGCAGTACTTC.